This T cell receptor (beta chain) was observed in a study of human T cells and chemical hapten exposure. Study background: During the roughly 25-week study period, patients had diphenylcyclopropenone applied to the scalp every week.

The time point was: patch test 3, about 24 weeks after DPC sensitization. Treatment indicated: therapeutic diphenylcyclopropenone sensitization with weekly scalp DPC. The study enrolled 18 to 70-year-old alopecia patients suitable for DPC. The study's library attached unique molecular identifiers to single cDNA molecules. TCRdb re-called the RACE reads with MiXCR, one entry per CDR3 protein. Of about 160,000 distinct CDR3 sequences listed, around a quarter are singletons. This clonotype was seen a handful of times. J gave up 7 bases and V 2 bases, and 5 bases lay outside the gene matches. The germline V gene encodes CDR1 SGHTA and CDR2 FQGNSA. CDR3 length equals 15 residues.

The chain employs TRBV7-2 and TRBJ2-2, with 9 bases aligning to TRBD1. This TCR was recovered from a woman younger than 30 with alopecia areata. Some clones in this sample may be carry-over from other donors' samples. The starting material was whole blood, obtained in connection with sensitization to the hapten diphenylcyclopropenone (DPC). DNA of the CDR3: TGTGCCAGCAGCTTATCCGGGACAGGGTTCGGGGAGCTGTTTTTT. This gives the protein CASSLSGTGFGELFF.